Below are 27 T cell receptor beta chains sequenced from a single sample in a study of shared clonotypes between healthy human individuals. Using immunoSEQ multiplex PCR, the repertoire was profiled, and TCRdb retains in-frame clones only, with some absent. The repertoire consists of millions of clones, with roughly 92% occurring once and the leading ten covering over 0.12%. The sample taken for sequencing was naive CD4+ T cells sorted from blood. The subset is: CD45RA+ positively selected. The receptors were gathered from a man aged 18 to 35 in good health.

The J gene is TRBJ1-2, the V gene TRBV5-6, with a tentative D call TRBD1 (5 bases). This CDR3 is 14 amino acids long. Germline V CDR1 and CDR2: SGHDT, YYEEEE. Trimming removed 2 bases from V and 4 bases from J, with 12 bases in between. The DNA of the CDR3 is TGTGCCAGCAGCTTCTCACAGGCTATCTATGGCTACACCTTC. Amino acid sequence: CASSFSQAIYGYTF.

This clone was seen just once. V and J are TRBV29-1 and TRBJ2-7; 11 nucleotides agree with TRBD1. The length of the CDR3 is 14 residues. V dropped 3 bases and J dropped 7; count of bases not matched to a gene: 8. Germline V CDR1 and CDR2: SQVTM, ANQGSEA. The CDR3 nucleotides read TGCAGCGTTGACCCCGGGACAGGGGGTAAAGAGCAGTACTTC. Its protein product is CSVDPGTGGKEQYF.

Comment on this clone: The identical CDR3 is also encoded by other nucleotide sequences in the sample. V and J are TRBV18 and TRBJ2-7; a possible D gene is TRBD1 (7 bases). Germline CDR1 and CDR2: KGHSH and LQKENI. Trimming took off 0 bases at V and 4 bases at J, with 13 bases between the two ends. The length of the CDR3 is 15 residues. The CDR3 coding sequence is TGTGCCAGCTCACCACCTACAGGGGAGGCATACGAGCAGTACTTC. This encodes CASSPPTGEAYEQYF.

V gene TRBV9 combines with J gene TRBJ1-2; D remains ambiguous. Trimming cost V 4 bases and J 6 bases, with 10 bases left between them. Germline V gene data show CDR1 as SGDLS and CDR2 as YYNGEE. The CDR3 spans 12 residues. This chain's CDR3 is CASSRTGDGYTF. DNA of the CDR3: TGTGCCAGCAGCAGGACCGGCGATGGCTACACCTTC.

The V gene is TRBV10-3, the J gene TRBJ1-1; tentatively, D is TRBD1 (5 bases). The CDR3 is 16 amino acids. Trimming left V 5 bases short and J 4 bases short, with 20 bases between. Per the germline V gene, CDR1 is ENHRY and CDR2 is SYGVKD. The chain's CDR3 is CAISPHVSGRGTEAFF. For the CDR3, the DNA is TGTGCCATCAGTCCGCATGTATCAGGGAGAGGCACTGAAGCTTTCTTT.

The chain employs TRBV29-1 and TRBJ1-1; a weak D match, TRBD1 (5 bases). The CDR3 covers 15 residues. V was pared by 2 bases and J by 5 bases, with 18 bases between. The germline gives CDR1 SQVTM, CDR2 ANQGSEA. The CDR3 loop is CSVERWGGGGTEAFF. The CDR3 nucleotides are TGCAGCGTTGAAAGGTGGGGGGGAGGTGGGACTGAAGCTTTCTTT. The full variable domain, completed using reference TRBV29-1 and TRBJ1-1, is SAVISQKPSRDICQRGTSLTIQCQVDSQVTMMFWYRQQPGQSLTLIATANQGSEATYESGFVIDKFPISRPNLTFSTLTVSNMSPEDSSIYLCSVERWGGGGTEAFFGQGTRLTVV.

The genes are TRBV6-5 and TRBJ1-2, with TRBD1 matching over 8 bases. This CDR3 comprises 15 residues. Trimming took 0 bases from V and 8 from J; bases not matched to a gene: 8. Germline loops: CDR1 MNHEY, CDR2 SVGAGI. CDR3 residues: CASSYSLTGVGGYTF. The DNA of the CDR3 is TGTGCCAGCAGTTACTCCTTGACAGGGGTTGGCGGCTACACCTTC.

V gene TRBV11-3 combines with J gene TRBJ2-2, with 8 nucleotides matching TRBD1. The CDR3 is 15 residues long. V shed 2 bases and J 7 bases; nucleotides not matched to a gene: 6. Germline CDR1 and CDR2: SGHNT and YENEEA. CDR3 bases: TGTGCCAGCAGCTTAACCAGGGGGCACGGCGGGGAGCTGTTTTTT. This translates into CASSLTRGHGGELFF.

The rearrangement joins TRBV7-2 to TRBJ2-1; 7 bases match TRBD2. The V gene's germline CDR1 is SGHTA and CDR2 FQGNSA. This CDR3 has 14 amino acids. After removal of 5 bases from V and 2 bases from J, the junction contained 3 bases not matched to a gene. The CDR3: CASSGGGTYNEQFF. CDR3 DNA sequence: TGTGCCAGCAGCGGCGGGGGAACCTACAATGAGCAGTTCTTC.

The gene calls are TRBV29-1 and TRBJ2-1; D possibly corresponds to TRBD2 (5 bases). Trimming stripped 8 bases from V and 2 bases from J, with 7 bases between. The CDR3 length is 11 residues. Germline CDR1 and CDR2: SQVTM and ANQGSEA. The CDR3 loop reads CSTRAYNEQFF. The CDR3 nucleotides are TGCAGCACGCGGGCCTACAATGAGCAGTTCTTC.

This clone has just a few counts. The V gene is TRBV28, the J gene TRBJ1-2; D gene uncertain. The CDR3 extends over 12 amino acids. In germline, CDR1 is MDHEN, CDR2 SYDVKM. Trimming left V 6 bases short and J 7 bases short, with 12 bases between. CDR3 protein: CASRSAGLGYTF. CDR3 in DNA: TGTGCCAGCAGATCCGCGGGTCTTGGCTACACCTTC.

The CDR3 sequence is CASSLFPRSTDTQYF. The DNA for the CDR3 is TGTGCCAGCAGCTTATTCCCGAGGAGCACAGATACGCAGTATTTT. The chain recombines TRBV7-8 with TRBJ2-3, with D uncertain. This CDR3 region has 15 residues. Trimming cost V 2 bases and J 0 bases, with 9 bases left between them. Germline lookup yields CDR1 SGHVS and CDR2 FQNEAQ.

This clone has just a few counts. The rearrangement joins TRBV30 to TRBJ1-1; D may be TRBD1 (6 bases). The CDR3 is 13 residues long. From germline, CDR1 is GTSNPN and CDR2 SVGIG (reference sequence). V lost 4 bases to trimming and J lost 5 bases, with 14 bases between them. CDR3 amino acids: CAWTPWGATEAFF. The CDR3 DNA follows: TGTGCCTGGACCCCTTGGGGGGCAACTGAAGCTTTCTTT.

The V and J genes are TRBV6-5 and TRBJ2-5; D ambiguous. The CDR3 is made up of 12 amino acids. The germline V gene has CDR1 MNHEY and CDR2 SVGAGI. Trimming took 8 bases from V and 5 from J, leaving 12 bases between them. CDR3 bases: TGTGCCAGCCGGGCAGGTCGGGAGACCCAGTACTTC. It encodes CASRAGRETQYF.

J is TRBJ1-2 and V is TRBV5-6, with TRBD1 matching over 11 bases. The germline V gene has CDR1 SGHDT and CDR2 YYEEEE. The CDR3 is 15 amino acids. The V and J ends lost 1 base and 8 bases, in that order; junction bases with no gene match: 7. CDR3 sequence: CASSLPGQGASGYTF. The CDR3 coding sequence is TGTGCCAGCAGCTTGCCAGGACAGGGGGCGTCGGGCTACACCTTC.

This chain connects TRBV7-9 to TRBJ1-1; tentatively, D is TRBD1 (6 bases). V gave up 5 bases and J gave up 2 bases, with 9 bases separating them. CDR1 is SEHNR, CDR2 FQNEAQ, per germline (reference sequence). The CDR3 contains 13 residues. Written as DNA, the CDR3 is TGTGCCAGCAGCGAACAGGGTAACACTGAAGCTTTCTTT. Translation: CASSEQGNTEAFF.

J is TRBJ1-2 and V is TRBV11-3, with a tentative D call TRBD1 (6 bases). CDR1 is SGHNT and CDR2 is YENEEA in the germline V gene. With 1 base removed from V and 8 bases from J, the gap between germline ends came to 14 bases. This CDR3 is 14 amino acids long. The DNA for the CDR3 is TGTGCCAGCAGCTTAGCGGACAGCGCCAAGGGCTACACCTTC. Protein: CASSLADSAKGYTF.

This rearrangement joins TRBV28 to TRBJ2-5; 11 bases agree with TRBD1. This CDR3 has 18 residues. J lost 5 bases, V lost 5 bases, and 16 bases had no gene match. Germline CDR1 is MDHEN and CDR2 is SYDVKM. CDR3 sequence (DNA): TGTGCCAGCAGTCCGCCCCGGGACAGGGGGAAGCAAGTGGAGACCCAGTACTTC. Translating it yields CASSPPRDRGKQVETQYF.

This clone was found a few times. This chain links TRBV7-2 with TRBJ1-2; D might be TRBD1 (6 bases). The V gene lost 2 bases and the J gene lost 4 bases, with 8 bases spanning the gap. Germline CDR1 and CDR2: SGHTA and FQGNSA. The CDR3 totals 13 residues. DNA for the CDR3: TGTGCCAGCAGCTTAAGGGGGACCTATGGCTACACCTTC. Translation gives CASSLRGTYGYTF.

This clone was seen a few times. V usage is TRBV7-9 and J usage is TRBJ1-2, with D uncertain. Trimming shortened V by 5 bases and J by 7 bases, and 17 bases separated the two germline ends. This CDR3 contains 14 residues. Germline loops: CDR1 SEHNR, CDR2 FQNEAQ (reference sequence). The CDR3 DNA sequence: TGTGCCAGCAGCCTTGAAAAAGCCCGGGTTGGCTACACCTTC. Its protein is CASSLEKARVGYTF. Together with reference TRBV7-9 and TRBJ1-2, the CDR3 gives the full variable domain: DTGVSQNPRHKITKRGQNVTFRCDPISEHNRLYWYRQTLGQGPEFLTYFQNEAQLEKSRLLSDRFSAERPKGSFSTLEIQRTEQGDSAMYLCASSLEKARVGYTFGSGTRLTVV.

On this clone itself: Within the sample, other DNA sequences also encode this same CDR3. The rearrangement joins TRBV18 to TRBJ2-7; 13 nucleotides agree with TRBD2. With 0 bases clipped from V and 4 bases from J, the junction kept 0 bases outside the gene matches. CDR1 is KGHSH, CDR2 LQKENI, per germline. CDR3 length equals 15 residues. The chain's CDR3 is CASSPPLAGGYEQYF. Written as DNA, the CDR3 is TGTGCCAGCTCACCACCACTAGCGGGGGGGTACGAGCAGTACTTC.

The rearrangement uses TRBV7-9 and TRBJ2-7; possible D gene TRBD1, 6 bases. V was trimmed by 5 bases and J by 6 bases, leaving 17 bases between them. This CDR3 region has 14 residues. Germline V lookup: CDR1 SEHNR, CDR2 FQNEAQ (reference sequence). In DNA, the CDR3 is TGTGCCAGCAGCACTCTTAGGGGGATCGGCGAGCAGTACTTC. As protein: CASSTLRGIGEQYF.

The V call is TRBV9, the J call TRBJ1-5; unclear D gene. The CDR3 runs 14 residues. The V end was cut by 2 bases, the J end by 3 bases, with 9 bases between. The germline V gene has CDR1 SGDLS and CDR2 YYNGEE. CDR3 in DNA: TGTGCCAGCAGCGTTGGAATTCCCAATCAGCCCCAGCATTTT. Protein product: CASSVGIPNQPQHF.

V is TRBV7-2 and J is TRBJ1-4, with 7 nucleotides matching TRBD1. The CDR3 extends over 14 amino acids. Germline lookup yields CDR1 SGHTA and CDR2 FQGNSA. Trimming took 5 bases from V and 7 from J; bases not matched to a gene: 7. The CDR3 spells CASSPQGRAEKLFF. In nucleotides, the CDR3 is TGTGCCAGCAGCCCACAGGGGCGGGCTGAAAAACTGTTTTTT.

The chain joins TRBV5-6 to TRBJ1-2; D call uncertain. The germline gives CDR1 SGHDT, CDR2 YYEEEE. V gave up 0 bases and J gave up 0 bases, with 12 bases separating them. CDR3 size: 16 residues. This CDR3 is CASSLGGTSTNYGYTF. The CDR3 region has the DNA TGTGCCAGCAGCTTGGGGGGAACCTCCACTAACTATGGCTACACCTTC.

The CDR3 DNA reads as TGTGCCAGCAGCTTTATGGCGGGAGAGACCCAGTACTTC. It encodes CASSFMAGETQYF. The J gene is TRBJ2-5, the V gene TRBV11-1; the D gene is possibly TRBD2 (5 bases). Trimming shortened V by 3 bases and J by 4 bases, and 9 bases separated the two germline ends. CDR1 SGHAT and CDR2 FQDESV come from the germline V gene (reference sequence). This CDR3 is 13 amino acids long.

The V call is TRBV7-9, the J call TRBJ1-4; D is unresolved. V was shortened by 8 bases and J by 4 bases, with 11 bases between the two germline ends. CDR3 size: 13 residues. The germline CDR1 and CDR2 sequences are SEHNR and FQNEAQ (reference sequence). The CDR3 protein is CASGEGSNEKLFF. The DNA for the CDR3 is TGTGCCAGCGGGGAGGGTAGTAATGAAAAACTGTTTTTT.